This TCR beta chain was identified during a study of cytomegalovirus exposure and HLA in healthy donors. Whole-study results and caveats: Follow-up analysis seemed to connect common viral pathogens with several of the most significant clusters identified. Earlier findings revealed that most TCR beta V segments proved productive either about 87% or about 30% of the time.

In germline, CDR1 is SGHTA, CDR2 FQGNSA. The CDR3 totals 13 residues. The PCR ran on 60 Vbeta and 13 Jbeta primers. Data came from immunoSEQ multiplex PCR; TCRdb stores just in-frame clones and leaves some out. This table holds around 150,000 clones, around 79% found once. This clone was recorded only once. The target antigen is unknown. Sequencing was performed on PBMCs. The chain carries TRBV7-2 and TRBJ2-5; a weak D match, TRBD1 (6 bases). The J call could be wrong; TRBJ2-7 is a better fit for the DNA end. The TCR comes from a man aged 40-49 years in good health and CMV-seropositive. The CDR3 DNA reads as TGTGCCAGCAGCTTTAGACAGGATGGCGAGCAGTACTTC. Its translation is CASSFRQDGEQYF.